Following are 17 T cell receptor beta chains from one sample sequenced in a study of blood T cell repertoires in COVID-19 (TCRdb year 2020). The method behind the library was the immunoSEQ multiplex PCR assay. TCRdb provides this immuneACCESS table in a form limited to in-frame rearrangements. Some clones are lacking; in checked studies, under half of them reflect an unresolved V gene, and why the rest are absent is not known. In all, the sample holds about 310,000 clones, and around 87% of those were seen once. The ten largest clones take up 1% of the sample. The specimen was peripheral blood. Receptor source: a man in his forties or fifties with active or convalescent COVID-19.

This clone was seen a handful of times. This chain uses TRBV11-2 with TRBJ1-2, with D hard to call. Germline assignment: CDR1 SGHAT and CDR2 FQNNGV. The CDR3 extends over 14 amino acids. V was pared by 1 base and J by 3 bases, with 9 bases between. CDR3 bases: TGTGCCAGCAGCTTAGTTGGAGGATACTATGGCTACACCTTC. It encodes CASSLVGGYYGYTF.

J is TRBJ1-2 and V is TRBV7-9, with 8 bases identical to TRBD1. J gave up 6 bases and V 1 base, and 4 bases lay outside the gene matches. CDR1 and CDR2 (germline): SEHNR, FQNEAQ (reference sequence). CDR3 length equals 14 residues. In nucleotides, the CDR3 is TGTGCCAGCAGCTTAGGCCACAGGGGGGATGGCTACACCTTC. Amino acids: CASSLGHRGDGYTF.

CDR3 in amino acids: CASSEKGMGNIQYF. Written as DNA, the CDR3 is TGTGCCAGCAGTGAGAAGGGGATGGGAAACATTCAGTACTTC. V gene TRBV6-1 combines with J gene TRBJ2-4; TRBD1 might be the D (5 bases). Between the trimmed V and J ends, which lost 3 bases and 6 bases, there was a span of 12 bases. CDR3 length: 14 amino acids. Germline V CDR1 and CDR2: MNHNS, SASEGT.

The chain carries TRBV28 and TRBJ1-1; 10 bases match TRBD1. The trim removed 2 bases at V and 2 bases at J, leaving 11 bases unmatched. This CDR3 has 18 amino acids. Germline V gene lookup returns CDR1 MDHEN and CDR2 SYDVKM. CDR3 loop: CASSLRWTGGPLNTEAFF. Here the CDR3 DNA reads TGTGCCAGCAGTTTACGGTGGACAGGGGGGCCTCTTAACACTGAAGCTTTCTTT.

The chain joins TRBV19 to TRBJ1-2, with 9 nucleotides matching TRBD1. Germline-derived CDR1 and CDR2 are LNHDA and SQIVND (reference sequence). The CDR3 consists of 16 residues. The V and J ends lost 6 bases and 2 bases, in that order; junction bases with no gene match: 10. CDR3 DNA sequence: TGTGCCAGTAGCACCGGGACAGGGATCGGGAACTATGGCTACACCTTC. Its protein is CASSTGTGIGNYGYTF.

This clone came up a few times. The gene calls are TRBV4-1 and TRBJ1-1; tentative D call: TRBD1 (6 bases). The CDR3 spans 18 residues. Germline-derived CDR1 and CDR2 are MGHRA and YSYEKL. V was clipped by 4 bases and J by 0 bases, with 21 bases between them. Here the CDR3 DNA reads TGCGCCAGCAGCCGGAGGACAGATCAACTACGGATGAACACTGAAGCTTTCTTT. Residues: CASSRRTDQLRMNTEAFF.

The CDR3 sequence: CASSFRQGRGTEAFF. CDR3 sequence (DNA): TGTGCCAGCAGTTTTCGTCAGGGGAGGGGCACTGAAGCTTTCTTT. This chain joins TRBV6-2 or TRBV6-3 and TRBJ1-1; possible D gene TRBD1, 6 bases. V lost 4 bases and J lost 4, with 16 bases in between. Germline-derived CDR1 and CDR2 are MNHEY and SVGEGT. The CDR3 is 15 amino acids.

This chain joins TRBV6-6 and TRBJ2-7; D may be TRBD2 (6 bases). V was shortened by 6 bases and J by 6 bases, with 9 bases between the two germline ends. From germline, CDR1 is MNHNY and CDR2 SVGAGI (reference sequence). The CDR3 spans 11 residues. The CDR3 nucleotides are TGTGCCAGCAGGGGACTGGGCGAGCAGTACTTC. It yields the protein CASRGLGEQYF.

This clone was counted once. This sample includes further DNA sequences coding for the same CDR3. V usage is TRBV5-1 and J usage is TRBJ2-3, with 8 bases lining up with TRBD1. The CDR3 spans 15 residues. With V trimmed by 4 bases and J by 1 base, 5 bases remained unmatched. CDR1 and CDR2 from the germline V gene are SGHRS and YFSETQ. Here the CDR3 DNA reads TGCGCCAGCAGCCTCGGGACAGGAGGCACAGATACGCAGTATTTT. It yields the protein CASSLGTGGTDTQYF.

The CDR3 bases are TGCAGTGCTAGTTACCGGGAATTACATACGCAGTATTTT. Translated: CSASYRELHTQYF. The chain combines TRBV20-1 with TRBJ2-3, with D possibly matching TRBD2 (5 bases). Looked up from germline, CDR1 is DFQATT and CDR2 is SNEGSKA (reference sequence). Trimming shortened V by 3 bases and J by 7 bases, and 14 bases separated the two germline ends. The CDR3 spans 13 residues.

This clone was recorded once. The chain carries TRBV7-3 and TRBJ1-5, with a tentative D call TRBD1 (6 bases). This CDR3 comprises 13 residues. V lost 2 bases and J lost 13, with 15 bases in between. Germline V gene lookup returns CDR1 SGHTA and CDR2 FQGTGA. The DNA of the CDR3 is TGTGCCAGCAGCTTATCCCCAGGGGACCCGCAGCATTTT. It codes for CASSLSPGDPQHF. The variable domain in full, with the rest retrieved from reference TRBV7-3 and TRBJ1-5, is GAGVSQTPSNKVTEKGKYVELRCDPISGHTALYWYRQSLGQGPEFLIYFQGTGAADDSGLPNDRFFAVRPEGSVSTLKIQRTERGDSAVYLCASSLSPGDPQHFGDGTRLSIL.

The chain links TRBV6-5 to TRBJ2-4; 9 bases fit TRBD1. Germline trimming cut 9 bases from V and 0 bases from J; bases unmatched to any gene: 6. The CDR3 sequence is 15 residues long. Germline CDR1 MNHEY, CDR2 SVGAGI. CDR3 sequence: CASKGQGLAKNIQYF. In nucleotides, the CDR3 is TGTGCCAGTAAGGGACAGGGCTTAGCCAAAAACATTCAGTACTTC.

In DNA form, the CDR3 reads TGTGCCAGTAGTATGCCGGGAATCGCTAACACTGAAGCTTTCTTT. It is translated as CASSMPGIANTEAFF. The gene calls are TRBV19 and TRBJ1-1; no clear D gene. The V gene lost 3 bases and the J gene lost 2 bases, with 13 bases spanning the gap. Germline V CDR1 and CDR2: LNHDA, SQIVND (reference sequence). This CDR3 has 15 residues.

On this clone itself: One end of the junction does not line up with germline, which may come from a read error. V gene TRBV7-7 combines with J gene TRBJ2-1, with 14 bases identical to TRBD2. CDR3 length: 17 residues. Germline CDR1 is SSHAT and CDR2 is FNYEAQ (reference sequence). This chain's CDR3 is CASSRVRLAGGYNEQFF. In DNA, the CDR3 is TGTGCTAGCAGCCGCGTTAGACTAGCGGGGGGGTACAATGAGCAGTTCTTC.

As to this clone: A junction end diverges from the germline sequence, so it may reflect a read error. This chain links TRBV3-1 (or the pseudogene TRBV3-2) with TRBJ2-7, with 7 bases that match TRBD1. The CDR3 length is 15 residues. The germline V gene encodes CDR1 LGHDT and CDR2 YNNKEL (reference sequence). The CDR3 DNA reads TGTGCCAGCAGTCAAGGACCGGACAGGACCTTAGAGCAGTACTTC. As protein: CASSQGPDRTLEQYF.

This sequence joins TRBV7-9 and TRBJ2-3; 7 nucleotides agree with TRBD1. Germline V gene lookup returns CDR1 SEHNR and CDR2 FQNEAQ (reference sequence). After removal of 1 base from V and 3 bases from J, the junction contained 4 bases not matched to a gene. The length of the CDR3 is 15 residues. In DNA, the CDR3 is TGTGCCAGCAGCTTAGATCAGGGGGAGACAGATACGCAGTATTTT. Its protein is CASSLDQGETDTQYF.

The CDR3 DNA reads TGTGCCAGCAGCCAACGCTGGGAGAATAATTCACCCCTCCACTTT. Its translation is CASSQRWENNSPLHF. The chain employs TRBV4-2 and TRBJ1-6; no reliable D call. This CDR3 contains 15 residues. V was trimmed by 2 bases and J by 5 bases, leaving 10 bases between them. Germline V gives CDR1 LGHNA, CDR2 YNFKEQ.